What follows is one TCR beta chain and its context. The CDR3 runs 12 residues. V lost 1 base to trimming and J lost 6 bases, with 9 bases between them. Germline CDR1 is SQVTM and CDR2 is ANQGSEA. Generated by immunoSEQ multiplex PCR, the TCRdb table keeps only in-frame clones and is missing some. Seen here are a few million clones, 95% observed once, and the top ten hold 0.13%. The data are from a study of shared clonotypes between healthy human individuals. The sequencing sample was made of naive CD4+ T cells sorted from blood. The subset was: CD45RA+ positively selected. The V and J genes are TRBV29-1 and TRBJ1-2, with TRBD1 as a possible D gene (5 bases). This TCR derives from a man aged 18-30 years in good health. In DNA form, the CDR3 reads TGCAGCGTTGAAGGAGGGGAGAATGGCTACACCTTC. Translated: CSVEGGENGYTF.